The following is a TCR beta chain sequence with its context. In the original analysis: Amplified reference gene primers provided the basis for estimating nucleated cell counts. The data were produced by immunoSEQ multiplex PCR, yet TCRdb's version contains in-frame clones alone and is incomplete. The V and J calls and the clone size are those of that table, but D and trimming were determined from the DNA. This sample has roughly 700,000 clones, with 75% to 90% found just once. This sample is part of a study of blood T cell repertoires in COVID-19. Study-wide background: The United States, Italy and Spain were the sources of the acute and convalescent COVID-19 samples. T cells, B-cell-depleted T cells, or PBMCs provided the cDNA or gDNA that served as material.

This CDR3 region has 13 residues. Germline V gives CDR1 ENHRY, CDR2 SYGVKD. V dropped 10 bases and J dropped 4 bases, with 16 bases sitting between them. This receptor was obtained from a woman between 18 and 29 years old with acute or convalescent COVID-19. J is TRBJ1-1 and V is TRBV10-3, with D perhaps TRBD1 (6 bases). What was sequenced was peripheral blood. The CDR3 loop is CATSTGSSTEAFF. The CDR3 DNA reads as TGTGCCACCTCTACAGGGTCGAGCACTGAAGCTTTCTTT.